This TCR beta chain came from a study of Graves' ophthalmopathy and Graves' hyperthyroidism. Recruitment covered hyperthyroidism patients aged 18 to 65 whose new diagnosis was of under 2 months' duration. This clonotype was seen many times. V dropped 3 bases and J dropped 4; count of bases not matched to a gene: 1. The V gene's germline CDR1 is MRHNA and CDR2 SNTAGT. There are 14 residues in the CDR3. Scientists amplified the TCR beta CDR3 regions from RNA transcripts. The first-round RT-PCR employed HTBI primers together with the Qiagen OneStep RT-PCR kit. A multiplex PCR was then performed as the second round. TCRdb ran MiXCR on the multiplex PCR reads and lists one entry per CDR3 protein. This sample has roughly 420,000 distinct CDR3 sequences; 20% to 25% occur once, and the top ten carry roughly 3.2%.

This clonotype was sampled from a woman aged 18-29 years with stable Graves' hyperthyroidism. Specimen: peripheral blood. The gene calls are TRBV6-4 and TRBJ2-2, with 8 bases identical to TRBD2. This chain's CDR3 is CASSEGLGTGELFF. The CDR3 nucleotides read TGTGCCAGCAGTGAGGGACTAGGCACCGGGGAGCTGTTTTTT.